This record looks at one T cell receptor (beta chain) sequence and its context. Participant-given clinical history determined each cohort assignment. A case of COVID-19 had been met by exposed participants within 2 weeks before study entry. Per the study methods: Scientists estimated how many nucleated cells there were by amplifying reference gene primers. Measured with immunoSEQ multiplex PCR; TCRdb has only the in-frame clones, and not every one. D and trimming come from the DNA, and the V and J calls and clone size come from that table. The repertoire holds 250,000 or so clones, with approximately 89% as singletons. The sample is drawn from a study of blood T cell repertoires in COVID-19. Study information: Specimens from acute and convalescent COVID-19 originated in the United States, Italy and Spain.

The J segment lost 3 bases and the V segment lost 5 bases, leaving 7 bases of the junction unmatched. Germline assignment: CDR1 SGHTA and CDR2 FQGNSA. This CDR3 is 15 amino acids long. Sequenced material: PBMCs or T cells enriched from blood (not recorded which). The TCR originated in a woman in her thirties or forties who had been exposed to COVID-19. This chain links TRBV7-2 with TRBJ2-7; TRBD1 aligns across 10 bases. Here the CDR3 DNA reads TGTGCCAGCAGCCTCACCGGGACAGGGGTCTACGAGCAGTACGTC. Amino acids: CASSLTGTGVYEQYV.